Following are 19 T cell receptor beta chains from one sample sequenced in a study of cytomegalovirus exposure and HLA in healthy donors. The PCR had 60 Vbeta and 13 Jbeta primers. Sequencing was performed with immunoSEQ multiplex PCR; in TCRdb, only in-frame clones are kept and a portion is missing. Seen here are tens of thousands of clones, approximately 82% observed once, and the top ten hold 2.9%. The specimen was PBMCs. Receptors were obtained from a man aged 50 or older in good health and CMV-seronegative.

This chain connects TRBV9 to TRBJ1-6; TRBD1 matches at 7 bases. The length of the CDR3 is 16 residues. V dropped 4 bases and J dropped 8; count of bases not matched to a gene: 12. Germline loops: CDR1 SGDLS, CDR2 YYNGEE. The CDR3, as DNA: TGTGCCAGCAGCCATCGACAGGGCCCTGGCGATTCACCCCTCCACTTT. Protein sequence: CASSHRQGPGDSPLHF. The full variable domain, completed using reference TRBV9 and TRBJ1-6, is DSGVTQTPKHLITATGQRVTLRCSPRSGDLSVYWYQQSLDQGLQFLIQYYNGEERAKGNILERFSAQQFPDLHSELNLSSLELGDSALYFCASSHRQGPGDSPLHFGNGTRLTVT.

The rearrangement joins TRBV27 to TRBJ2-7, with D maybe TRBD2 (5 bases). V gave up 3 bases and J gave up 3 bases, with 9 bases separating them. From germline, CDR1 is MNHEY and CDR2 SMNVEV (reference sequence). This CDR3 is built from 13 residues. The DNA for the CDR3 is TGTGCCAGCAGTTTGACCGGGGTCTACGAGCAGTACTTC. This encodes CASSLTGVYEQYF.

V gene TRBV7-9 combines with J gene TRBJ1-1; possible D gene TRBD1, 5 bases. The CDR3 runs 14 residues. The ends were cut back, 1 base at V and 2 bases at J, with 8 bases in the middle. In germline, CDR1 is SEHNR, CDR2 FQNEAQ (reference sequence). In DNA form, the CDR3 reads TGTGCCAGCAGCTTAGGACAGCTCAACACTGAAGCTTTCTTT. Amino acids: CASSLGQLNTEAFF. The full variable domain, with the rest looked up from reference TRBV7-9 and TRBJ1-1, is DTGVSQNPRHKITKRGQNVTFRCDPISEHNRLYWYRQTLGQGPEFLTYFQNEAQLEKSRLLSDRFSAERPKGSFSTLEIQRTEQGDSAMYLCASSLGQLNTEAFFGQGTRLTVV.

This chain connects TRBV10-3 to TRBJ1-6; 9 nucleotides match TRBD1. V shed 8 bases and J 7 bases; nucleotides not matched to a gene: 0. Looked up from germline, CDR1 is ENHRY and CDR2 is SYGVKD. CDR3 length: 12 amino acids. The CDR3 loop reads CAIGTGNSPLHF. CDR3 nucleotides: TGTGCCATCGGGACAGGGAATTCACCCCTCCACTTT.

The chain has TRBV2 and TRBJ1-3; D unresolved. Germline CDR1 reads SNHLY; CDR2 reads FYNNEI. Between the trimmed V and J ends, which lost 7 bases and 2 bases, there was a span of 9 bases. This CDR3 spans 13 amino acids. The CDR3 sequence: CASTFAAGNTIYF. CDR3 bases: TGTGCCAGCACCTTTGCGGCTGGAAACACCATATATTTT.

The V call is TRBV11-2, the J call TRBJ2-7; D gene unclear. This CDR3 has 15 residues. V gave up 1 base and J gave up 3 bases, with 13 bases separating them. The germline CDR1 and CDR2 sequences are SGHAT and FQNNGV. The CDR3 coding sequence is TGTGCCAGCAGCTTAGGGGCCGAAGTTTACTACGAGCAGTACTTC. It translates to CASSLGAEVYYEQYF.

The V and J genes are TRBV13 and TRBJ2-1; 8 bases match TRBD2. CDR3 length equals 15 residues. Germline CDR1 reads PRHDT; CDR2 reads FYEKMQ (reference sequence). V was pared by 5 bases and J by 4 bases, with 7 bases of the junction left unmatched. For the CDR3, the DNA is TGTGCCAGCAGCATAGCGGGGACTCCTTACAATGAGCAGTTCTTC. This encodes CASSIAGTPYNEQFF.

Here the CDR3 reads CASRTTNTGELFF. The CDR3, as DNA: TGTGCCAGCAGGACAACGAACACCGGGGAGCTGTTTTTT. The V and J genes are TRBV6-1 and TRBJ2-2; D remains ambiguous. The V end was cut by 6 bases, the J end by 0 bases, with 5 bases between. This CDR3 region has 13 residues. Germline V CDR1 and CDR2: MNHNS, SASEGT.

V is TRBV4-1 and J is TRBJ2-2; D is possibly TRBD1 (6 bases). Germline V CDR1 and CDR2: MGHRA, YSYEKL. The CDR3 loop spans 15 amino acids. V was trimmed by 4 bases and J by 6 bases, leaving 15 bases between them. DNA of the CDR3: TGCGCCAGCAGCCCTCCTACAGGGAAGGCCGGGGAGCTGTTTTTT. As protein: CASSPPTGKAGELFF.

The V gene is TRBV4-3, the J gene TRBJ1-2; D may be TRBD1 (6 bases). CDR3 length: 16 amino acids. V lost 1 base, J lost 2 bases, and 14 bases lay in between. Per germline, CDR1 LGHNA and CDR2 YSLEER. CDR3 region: CASSQGLRTENYGYTF. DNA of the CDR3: TGCGCCAGCAGCCAAGGATTACGGACAGAAAACTATGGCTACACCTTC.

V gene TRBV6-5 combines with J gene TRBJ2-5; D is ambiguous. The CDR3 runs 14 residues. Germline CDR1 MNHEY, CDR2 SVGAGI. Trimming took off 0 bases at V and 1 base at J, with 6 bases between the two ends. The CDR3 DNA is TGTGCCAGCAGTTACTCTCCAGGCCAAGAGACCCAGTACTTC. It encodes CASSYSPGQETQYF.

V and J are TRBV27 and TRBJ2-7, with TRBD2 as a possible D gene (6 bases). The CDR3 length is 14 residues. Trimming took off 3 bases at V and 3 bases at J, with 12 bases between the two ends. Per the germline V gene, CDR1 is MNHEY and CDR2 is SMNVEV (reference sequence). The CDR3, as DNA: TGTGCCAGCAGTTTTGATCGGGACTTCTACGAGCAGTACTTC. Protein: CASSFDRDFYEQYF.

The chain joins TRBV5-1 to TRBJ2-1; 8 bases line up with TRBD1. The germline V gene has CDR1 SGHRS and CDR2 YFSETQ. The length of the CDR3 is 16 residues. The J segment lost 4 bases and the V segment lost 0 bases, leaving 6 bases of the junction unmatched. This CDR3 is CASSLASGQVYNEQFF. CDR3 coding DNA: TGCGCCAGCAGCTTGGCCTCGGGACAGGTATACAATGAGCAGTTCTTC.

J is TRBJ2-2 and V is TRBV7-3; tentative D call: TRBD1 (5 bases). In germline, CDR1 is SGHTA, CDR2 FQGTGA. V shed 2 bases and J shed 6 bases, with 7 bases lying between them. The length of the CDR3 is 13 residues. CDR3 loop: CASSLQGSGELFF. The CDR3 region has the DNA TGTGCCAGCAGCTTACAGGGTTCCGGGGAGCTGTTTTTT.

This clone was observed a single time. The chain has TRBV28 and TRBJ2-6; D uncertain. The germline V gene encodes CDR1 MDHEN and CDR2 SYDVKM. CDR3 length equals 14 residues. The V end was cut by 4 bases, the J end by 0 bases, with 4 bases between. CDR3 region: CASSYLSGANVLTF. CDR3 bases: TGTGCCAGCAGTTATCTCTCTGGGGCCAACGTCCTGACTTTC.

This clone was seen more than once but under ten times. CDR3 residues: CASSIMGLNTEAFF. In nucleotides, the CDR3 is TGTGCCAGTAGTATCATGGGGCTGAACACTGAAGCTTTCTTT. This chain uses TRBV19 with TRBJ1-1; possibly TRBD1 for D (5 bases). V was clipped by 3 bases and J by 0 bases, with 8 bases between them. This CDR3 is built from 14 residues. The V gene's germline CDR1 is LNHDA and CDR2 SQIVND (reference sequence).

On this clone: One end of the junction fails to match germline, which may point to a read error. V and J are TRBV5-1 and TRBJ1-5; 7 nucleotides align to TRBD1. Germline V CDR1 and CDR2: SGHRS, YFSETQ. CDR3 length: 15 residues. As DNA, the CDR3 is TGCGCCAGCAGCTCTTGGGACAGCAGCACTCAGCCCCAGCATTTT. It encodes CASSSWDSSTQPQHF.

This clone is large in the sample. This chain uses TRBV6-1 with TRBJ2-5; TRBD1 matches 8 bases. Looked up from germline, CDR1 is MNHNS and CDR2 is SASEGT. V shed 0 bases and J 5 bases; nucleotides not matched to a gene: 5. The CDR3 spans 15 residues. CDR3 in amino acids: CASSEAAGGRETQYF. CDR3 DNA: TGTGCCAGCAGTGAAGCGGCAGGGGGCAGGGAGACCCAGTACTTC.

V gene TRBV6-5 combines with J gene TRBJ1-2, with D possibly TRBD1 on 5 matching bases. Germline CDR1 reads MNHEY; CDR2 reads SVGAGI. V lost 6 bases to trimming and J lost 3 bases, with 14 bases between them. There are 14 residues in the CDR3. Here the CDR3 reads CASSRQNLHYGYTF. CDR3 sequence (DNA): TGTGCCAGCAGCCGACAGAATTTGCACTATGGCTACACCTTC.